The 19 T cell receptor beta chains reported below all come from one sample, sequenced in a study of T cell repertoires in cytomegalovirus infection. TCRdb passed the reads through MiXCR, listing each CDR3 protein once. The sample has 750,000 to 900,000 distinct CDR3 sequences; 25% to 35% are singletons. Their target antigens are unknown. Sequenced material: cultured CD8+ T cells from PBMCs, taken from culture after CMV antigen stimulation. These TCRs come from a human donor in good health (CMV status not recorded). Some clones in this sample may be carry-over from other donors' samples.

The chain uses TRBV25-1 and TRBJ1-1; D unresolved. Deletions cut 1 base from V and 1 base from J, with 10 bases between. CDR1 MGHDK and CDR2 SYGVNS come from the germline V gene. The CDR3 spans 15 residues. The CDR3 DNA sequence: TGTGCCAGCAGTGAATTCGGAGCGGAGAACACTGAAGCTTTCTTT. Its protein is CASSEFGAENTEAFF.

This clonotype was found a few times. The chain has TRBV12-3 or TRBV12-4 and TRBJ1-1; TRBD1 matches at 8 bases. With 3 bases clipped from V and 5 bases from J, the junction kept 20 bases outside the gene matches. This CDR3 contains 19 residues. DNA of the CDR3: TGTGCCAGCAGTTTGCAGCGTGGAAGGACAGGGCCTGCGGGGACTGAAGCTTTCTTT. This encodes CASSLQRGRTGPAGTEAFF.

This clonotype has more than one count but fewer than ten. V usage is TRBV10-3 and J usage is TRBJ1-6; D ambiguous. Trimming shortened V by 8 bases and J by 9 bases, and 17 bases separated the two germline ends. CDR1 and CDR2 (germline): ENHRY, SYGVKD. This CDR3 contains 14 residues. The CDR3 DNA reads as TGTGCCATCCCCTTGATGATGGATGGTTCACCCCTCCACTTT. Its protein is CAIPLMMDGSPLHF.

This chain joins TRBV29-1 and TRBJ1-1; D call uncertain. The CDR3 is 12 residues long. In germline, CDR1 is SQVTM, CDR2 ANQGSEA. Trimming took off 3 bases at V and 4 bases at J, with 9 bases between the two ends. In nucleotides, the CDR3 is TGCAGCGTTGATCCCCCTAGCACTGAAGCTTTCTTT. Protein product: CSVDPPSTEAFF.

This clonotype was picked up a small number of times. This rearrangement joins TRBV7-8 to TRBJ1-6; D is uncertain. V was trimmed by 5 bases and J by 2 bases, leaving 16 bases between them. This CDR3 region has 17 residues. Germline CDR1 SGHVS, CDR2 FQNEAQ. CDR3 in amino acids: CASSHGPTSTYNSPLHF. DNA for the CDR3: TGTGCCAGCAGCCACGGACCAACGTCAACCTATAATTCACCCCTCCACTTT.

A few counts support this clonotype. The J gene is TRBJ1-5, the V gene TRBV27; D is possibly TRBD1 (5 bases). This CDR3 spans 16 amino acids. V was pared by 0 bases and J by 3 bases, with 12 bases between. Looked up from germline, CDR1 is MNHEY and CDR2 is SMNVEV (reference sequence). CDR3 protein: CASSLSLGGNNQPQHF. DNA of the CDR3: TGTGCCAGCAGTTTATCGCTCGGGGGAAACAATCAGCCCCAGCATTTT.

This clonotype was counted many times. One junction end disagrees with the germline gene, perhaps due to a read error. The V and J genes are TRBV7-7 and TRBJ2-3; D unclear. Germline V lookup: CDR1 SSHAT, CDR2 FNYEAQ (reference sequence). This CDR3 spans 17 amino acids. The CDR3 DNA reads TGTGCTAGCAGCTTCGCCCCCCGGTCGGCGGGCACAGATACGCAGTATTTT. Its translation is CASSFAPRSAGTDTQYF.

The chain combines TRBV11-3 with TRBJ2-3; 10 bases line up with TRBD1. Germline CDR1 reads SGHNT; CDR2 reads YENEEA. J was trimmed by 5 bases and V by 0 bases; bases with no gene match: 8. The CDR3 runs to 17 residues. In DNA form, the CDR3 reads TGTGCCAGCAGCTTAGATGATGACAGGGGGCGGGTAGATACGCAGTATTTT. Translated: CASSLDDDRGRVDTQYF.

This CDR3 is CSARDPWTGELFF. In DNA form, the CDR3 reads TGCAGTGCTAGAGACCCGTGGACCGGGGAGCTGTTTTTT. V is TRBV20-1 and J is TRBJ2-2; no clear D gene. The V end lost 0 bases, the J end lost 5 bases, and 7 bases lay between the germline ends. In germline, CDR1 is DFQATT, CDR2 SNEGSKA (reference sequence). The CDR3 extends over 13 amino acids.

V usage is TRBV7-2 and J usage is TRBJ1-3; D uncertain. The CDR3 runs 15 residues. The V end was cut by 0 bases, the J end by 0 bases, with 6 bases between. The V gene's germline CDR1 is SGHTA and CDR2 FQGNSA. CDR3: CASSLAKTSGNTIYF. Written as DNA, the CDR3 is TGTGCCAGCAGCTTAGCGAAGACCTCTGGAAACACCATATATTTT.

The genes are TRBV27 and TRBJ2-7; TRBD1 or TRBD2 may be the D gene (5 bases each). Germline V gene lookup returns CDR1 MNHEY and CDR2 SMNVEV (reference sequence). V lost 5 bases and J 5 bases, leaving 16 bases between the germline ends. The CDR3 has 14 residues. CDR3 nucleotide sequence: TGTGCCAGCAGTCCTATAGGGACCCTCGACGAGCAGTACGTC. This codes for CASSPIGTLDEQYV.

The chain recombines TRBV9 with TRBJ2-7, with D perhaps assigned TRBD1 or TRBD2 (5 bases each). The CDR3 loop spans 15 amino acids. The V end lost 2 bases, the J end lost 0 bases, and 12 bases lay between the germline ends. Germline CDR1 reads SGDLS; CDR2 reads YYNGEE. DNA of the CDR3: TGTGCCAGCAGCGTCGGGGCCAGCAGCTCCTACGAGCAGTACTTC. Protein sequence: CASSVGASSSYEQYF.

The J gene is TRBJ1-2, the V gene TRBV10-2; 8 bases are shared with TRBD1. The CDR3 is 14 amino acids. Germline V gene data show CDR1 as WSHSY and CDR2 as SAAADI. Unmatched junction bases numbered 10, after V lost 5 bases and J lost 8 bases. The CDR3 nucleotides are TGCGCCAGCAGTTTTCCAGGACAGGGTGAAGGCTACACCTTC. It codes for CASSFPGQGEGYTF.

This clonotype turned up a few times. CDR3 amino acids: CASVILQGPVNTEAFF. The CDR3 coding sequence is TGTGCCAGCGTAATTCTACAGGGTCCCGTGAACACTGAAGCTTTCTTT. This chain joins TRBV7-9 and TRBJ1-1; TRBD1 is a possible D gene (6 bases). V gave up 8 bases and J gave up 0 bases, with 19 bases separating them. Germline assignment: CDR1 SEHNR and CDR2 FQNEAQ (reference sequence). This CDR3 contains 16 residues.

In its sample, this clonotype was seen a few times. The chain uses TRBV28 and TRBJ2-5, with a possible D match to TRBD2 (6 bases). Trimming took 7 bases from V and 4 from J, leaving 22 bases between them. Germline V lookup: CDR1 MDHEN, CDR2 SYDVKM. The CDR3 is 16 amino acids. The CDR3 DNA reads as TGTGCCAGCAACTTGGCGGGATCAAAGGGTGCAGAGACCCAGTACTTC. Amino acid sequence: CASNLAGSKGAETQYF.

This rearrangement joins TRBV4-1 to TRBJ2-3; D possibly uses TRBD1 or TRBD2 (5 bases each). In germline, CDR1 is MGHRA, CDR2 YSYEKL. This CDR3 has 16 amino acids. The ends were cut back, 2 bases at V and 5 bases at J, with 17 bases in the middle. CDR3 sequence: CASSQPGTPWGDTQYF. Written as DNA, the CDR3 is TGCGCCAGCAGCCAACCCGGGACCCCCTGGGGAGATACGCAGTATTTT.

J is TRBJ2-7 and V is TRBV7-9, with D tentatively TRBD1 (5 bases). The germline gives CDR1 SEHNR, CDR2 FQNEAQ (reference sequence). CDR3 size: 15 residues. Trimming shortened V by 2 bases and J by 2 bases, and 13 bases separated the two germline ends. CDR3 sequence (DNA): TGTGCCAGCAGCTTAAGGGGCAGGATTCCCTACGAGCAGTACTTC. It is translated as CASSLRGRIPYEQYF.

The gene calls are TRBV7-6 and TRBJ1-1; D gene ambiguous. The CDR3 is 13 residues long. Germline V lookup: CDR1 SGHVS, CDR2 FNYEAQ. V was shortened by 1 base and J by 7 bases, with 10 bases between the two germline ends. As DNA, the CDR3 is TGTGCCAGCAGCTTAGACGGAAAACGTGAAGCTTTCTTT. Translation: CASSLDGKREAFF.

The CDR3 nucleotides read TGCAGTGCCAGTAGGGTCGGGCTGGGAGAAAAACTGTTTTTT. Translated, it gives CSASRVGLGEKLFF. The chain is built from TRBV20-1 and TRBJ1-4; D unresolved. V was pared by 6 bases and J by 8 bases, with 19 bases between. CDR3 size: 14 residues. CDR1 and CDR2 (germline): DFQATT, SNEGSKA (reference sequence).